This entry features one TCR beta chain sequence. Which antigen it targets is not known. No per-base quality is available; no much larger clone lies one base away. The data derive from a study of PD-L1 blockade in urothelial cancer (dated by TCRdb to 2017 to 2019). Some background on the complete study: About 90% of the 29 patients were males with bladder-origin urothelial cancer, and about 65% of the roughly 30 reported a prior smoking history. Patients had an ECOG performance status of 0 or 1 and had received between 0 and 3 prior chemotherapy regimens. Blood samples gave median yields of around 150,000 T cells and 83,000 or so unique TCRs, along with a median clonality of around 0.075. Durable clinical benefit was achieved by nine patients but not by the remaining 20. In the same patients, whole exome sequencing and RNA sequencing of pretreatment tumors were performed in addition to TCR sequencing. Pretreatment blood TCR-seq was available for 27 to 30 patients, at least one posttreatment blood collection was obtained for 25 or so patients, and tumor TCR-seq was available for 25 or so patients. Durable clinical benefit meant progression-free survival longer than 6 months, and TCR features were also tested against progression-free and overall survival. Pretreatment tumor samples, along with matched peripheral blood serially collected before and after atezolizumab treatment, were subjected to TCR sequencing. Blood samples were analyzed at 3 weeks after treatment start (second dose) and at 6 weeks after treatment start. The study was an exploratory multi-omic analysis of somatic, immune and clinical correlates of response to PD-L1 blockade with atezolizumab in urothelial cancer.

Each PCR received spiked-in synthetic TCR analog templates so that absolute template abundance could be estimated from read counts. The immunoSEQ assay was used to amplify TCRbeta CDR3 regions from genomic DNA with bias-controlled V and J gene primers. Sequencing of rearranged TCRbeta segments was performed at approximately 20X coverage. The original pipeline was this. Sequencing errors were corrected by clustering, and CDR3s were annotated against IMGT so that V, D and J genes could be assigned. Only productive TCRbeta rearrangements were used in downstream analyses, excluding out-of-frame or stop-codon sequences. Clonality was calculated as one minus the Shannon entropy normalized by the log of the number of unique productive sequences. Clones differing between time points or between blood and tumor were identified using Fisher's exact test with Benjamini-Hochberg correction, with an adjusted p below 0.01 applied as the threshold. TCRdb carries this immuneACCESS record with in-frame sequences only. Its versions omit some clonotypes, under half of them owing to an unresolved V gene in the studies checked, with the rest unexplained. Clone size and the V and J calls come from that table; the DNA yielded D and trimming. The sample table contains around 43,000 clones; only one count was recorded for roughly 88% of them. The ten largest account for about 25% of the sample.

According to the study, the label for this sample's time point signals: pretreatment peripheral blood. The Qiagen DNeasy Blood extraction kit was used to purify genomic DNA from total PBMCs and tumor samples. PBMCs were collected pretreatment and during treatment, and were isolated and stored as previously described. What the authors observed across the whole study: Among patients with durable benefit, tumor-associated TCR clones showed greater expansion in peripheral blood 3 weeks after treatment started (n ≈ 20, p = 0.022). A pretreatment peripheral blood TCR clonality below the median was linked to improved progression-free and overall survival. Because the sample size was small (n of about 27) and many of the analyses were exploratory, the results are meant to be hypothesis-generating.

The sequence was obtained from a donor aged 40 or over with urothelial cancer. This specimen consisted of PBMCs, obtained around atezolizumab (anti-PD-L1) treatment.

The nucleotide sequence is given as TGTGCCAGCTCACCGACCAAGGGAGCGATCAAAGAGACCCAGTACTTC. Translated, it gives CASSPTKGAIKETQYF. The V and J segments used are TRBV18 and TRBJ2-5; 5 matching bases give a weak D call of TRBD2. CDR1 and CDR2 are drawn from the germline V gene: KGHSH, LQKENI. From the cysteine through the phenylalanine, the CDR3 covers 16 amino acids. Only the CDR3 part of the read is kept: 48 bases, read in frame from the first base. Trimming removed 3 bases from V and 3 bases from J, leaving 17 bases between the germline ends. Where the CDR3 stops, the reference TRBV18 and TRBJ2-5 genes take over; the full variable domain is NAGVMQNPRHLVRRRGQEARLRCSPMKGHSHVYWYRQLPEEGLKFMVYLQKENIIDESGMPKERFSAEFPKEGPSILRIQQVVRGDSAAYFCASSPTKGAIKETQYFGPGTRLLVL.